These 17 T cell receptor beta chains share one sample of origin, sequenced in a study of T cells after yellow fever vaccination. TCRdb passed the 5' RACE reads through MiXCR, listing each CDR3 protein once. The sample yields over 300,000 distinct CDR3 sequences, roughly 3.9% seen once. Material: PBMCs, obtained 5 days after the yellow fever booster vaccination. These receptor sequences come from a man younger than 30 who received the YFV17D yellow fever vaccine.

This clonotype occurred many times. The chain couples TRBV3-1 to TRBJ1-5, with D unclear. V lost 1 base to trimming and J lost 1 base, with 5 bases between them. The CDR3 is 14 amino acids. In germline, CDR1 is LGHDT, CDR2 YNNKEL (reference sequence). CDR3 DNA: TGTGCCAGCAGCCAAGGAGGCAGCAATCAGCCCCAGCATTTT. Its translation: CASSQGGSNQPQHF.

This clonotype occurred many times. V is TRBV12-3 or TRBV12-4 and J is TRBJ1-6, with a tentative D call TRBD1 (5 bases). CDR3 length: 14 residues. The ends were cut back, 1 base at V and 7 bases at J, with 8 bases in the middle. The CDR3 DNA is TGTGCCAGCAGTTTAGGCAGGGAGAATTCACCCCTCCACTTT. Amino acids: CASSLGRENSPLHF.

Only a few counts were recorded for this clonotype. The chain combines TRBV24-1 with TRBJ2-5; 7 bases fit TRBD1. Germline CDR1 reads KGHDR; CDR2 reads SFDVKD. After removal of 10 bases from V and 3 bases from J, the junction contained 10 bases not matched to a gene. This CDR3 comprises 14 residues. The CDR3 DNA is TGTGCCACTCAGCGACAGGGACCTAAAGAGACCCAGTACTTC. Translation: CATQRQGPKETQYF.

This clonotype was picked up a small number of times. The V call is TRBV27, the J call TRBJ1-3; D gene unclear. The CDR3 sequence is 13 residues long. The germline gives CDR1 MNHEY, CDR2 SMNVEV (reference sequence). Trimming shortened V by 8 bases and J by 4 bases, and 12 bases separated the two germline ends. This CDR3 is CASRGNSGNTIYF. In nucleotides, the CDR3 is TGTGCCAGCCGAGGTAATTCCGGAAACACCATATATTTT.

The table lists this clonotype with a few counts. The J gene is TRBJ2-5, the V gene TRBV7-9; possibly TRBD2 for D (5 bases). The CDR3 totals 15 residues. Trimming stripped 3 bases from V and 2 bases from J, with 13 bases between. The germline gives CDR1 SEHNR, CDR2 FQNEAQ (reference sequence). CDR3 DNA: TGTGCCAGCAGCTTCGGTGCGGGCGTACAAGAGACCCAGTACTTC. Its protein is CASSFGAGVQETQYF.

This clonotype was seen more than once but under ten times. This chain uses TRBV11-2 with TRBJ1-1; no firm D call. V lost 3 bases, J lost 6 bases, and 11 bases lay in between. Per the germline V gene, CDR1 is SGHAT and CDR2 is FQNNGV. The length of the CDR3 is 13 residues. CDR3 nucleotides: TGTGCCAGCAGCTTCGATCGGGCGTCTGAAGCTTTCTTT. Protein: CASSFDRASEAFF.

In this sample, this clonotype turned up a few times. The V gene is TRBV4-2, the J gene TRBJ2-5; 7 positions agree with TRBD2. Germline CDR1 and CDR2: LGHNA and YNFKEQ. The CDR3 consists of 15 residues. J gave up 5 bases and V 4 bases, and 10 bases lay outside the gene matches. In DNA, the CDR3 is TGTGCCAGCAGCCGCCGGGACTACCATTATGAGACCCAGTACTTC. The encoded protein is CASSRRDYHYETQYF.

This clonotype was recorded at least ten times. This chain uses TRBV28 with TRBJ2-3, with 8 bases that match TRBD2. CDR1 and CDR2 from the germline V gene are MDHEN and SYDVKM. The V segment lost 6 bases and the J segment 2 bases; nucleotides outside the gene matches: 7. CDR3 size: 15 residues. For the CDR3, the DNA is TGTGCCAGCAGGGTTGGCGGGGGGAACACAGATACGCAGTATTTT. As protein: CASRVGGGNTDTQYF.

This clonotype was counted many times. As DNA, the CDR3 is TGCAGTGCTAGGAATTGGCTAGCATCCTACGAGCAGTACTTC. Its protein is CSARNWLASYEQYF. The chain recombines TRBV20-1 with TRBJ2-7, with D tentatively TRBD2 (5 bases). The CDR3 contains 14 residues. With 3 bases removed from V and 1 base from J, the gap between germline ends came to 13 bases. CDR1 is DFQATT, CDR2 SNEGSKA, per germline (reference sequence).

The genes are TRBV19 and TRBJ2-2, with 8 bases identical to TRBD1. The V segment lost 2 bases and the J segment 6 bases; nucleotides outside the gene matches: 5. Germline CDR1 is LNHDA and CDR2 is SQIVND (reference sequence). The CDR3 contains 15 residues. CDR3 sequence reads: CASSISGGGAGELFF. In DNA form, the CDR3 reads TGTGCCAGTAGTATATCAGGGGGCGGCGCCGGGGAGCTGTTTTTT.

There are a few counts of this clonotype. The chain joins TRBV6-1 to TRBJ1-2; D gene uncertain. CDR1 is MNHNS and CDR2 is SASEGT in the germline V gene. The CDR3 is 13 residues long. Trimming shortened V by 3 bases and J by 3 bases, and 8 bases separated the two germline ends. The CDR3 nucleotides read TGTGCCAGCAGTGAGCAGACGGACTATGGCTACACCTTC. It codes for CASSEQTDYGYTF.

The chain joins TRBV5-1 to TRBJ2-3, with 10 positions matching TRBD2. The CDR3 is made up of 15 amino acids. V dropped 4 bases and J dropped 2; count of bases not matched to a gene: 4. The germline V gene encodes CDR1 SGHRS and CDR2 YFSETQ. The CDR3 region is CASSSSGGNTDTQYF. CDR3 DNA sequence: TGCGCCAGCAGCAGTAGCGGGGGGAACACAGATACGCAGTATTTT.

This clonotype showed up many times. V is TRBV4-3 and J is TRBJ1-1; 9 bases align to TRBD1. Germline-derived CDR1 and CDR2 are LGHNA and YSLEER. With 0 bases clipped from V and 9 bases from J, the junction kept 17 bases outside the gene matches. The CDR3 runs to 18 residues. CDR3 protein: CASSQDLTGTGSGTQAFF. CDR3 DNA: TGCGCCAGCAGCCAAGATCTCACCGGGACAGGGTCCGGGACGCAAGCTTTCTTT.

This clonotype was picked up many times. The genes are TRBV6-1 and TRBJ2-6; D uncertain. V was cut by 5 bases and J by 0 bases, with 8 bases left in between. This CDR3 has 15 amino acids. The germline V gene has CDR1 MNHNS and CDR2 SASEGT. This CDR3 is CASSKHVSGANVLTF. The CDR3 DNA is TGTGCCAGCAGTAAACATGTCTCTGGGGCCAACGTCCTGACTTTC.

This clonotype was counted ten times or more. J is TRBJ2-6 and V is TRBV6-1; D unclear. This CDR3 spans 15 amino acids. V lost 3 bases and J lost 9, with 15 bases in between. The germline V gene has CDR1 MNHNS and CDR2 SASEGT. CDR3 amino acids: CASSERFRWDNVLTF. The CDR3 DNA follows: TGTGCCAGCAGTGAGCGCTTCCGTTGGGACAACGTCCTGACTTTC.

This chain joins TRBV10-3 and TRBJ2-1, with 7 bases matching TRBD2. The V and J ends lost 0 bases and 3 bases, in that order; junction bases with no gene match: 2. Germline CDR1 ENHRY, CDR2 SYGVKD. The CDR3 is 15 residues long. CDR3 residues: CAISESGGSYNEQFF. Here the CDR3 DNA reads TGTGCCATCAGTGAGTCGGGGGGGAGCTACAATGAGCAGTTCTTC.

The chain uses TRBV12-3 or TRBV12-4 and TRBJ2-5; TRBD2 might be the D (6 bases). This CDR3 region has 14 residues. The V end lost 5 bases, the J end lost 5 bases, and 15 bases lay between the germline ends. CDR3 coding DNA: TGTGCCAGCAGTGATTATGGAGGGAGGGAGACCCAGTACTTC. It encodes CASSDYGGRETQYF.